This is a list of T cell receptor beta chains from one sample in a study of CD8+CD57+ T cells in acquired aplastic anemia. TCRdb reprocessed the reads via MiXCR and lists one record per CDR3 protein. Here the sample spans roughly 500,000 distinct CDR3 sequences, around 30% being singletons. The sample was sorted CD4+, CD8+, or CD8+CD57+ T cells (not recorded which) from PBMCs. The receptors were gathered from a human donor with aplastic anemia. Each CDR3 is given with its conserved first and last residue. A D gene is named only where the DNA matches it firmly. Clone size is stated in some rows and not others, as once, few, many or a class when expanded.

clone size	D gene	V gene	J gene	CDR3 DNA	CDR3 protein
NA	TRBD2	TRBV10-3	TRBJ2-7	TGTGCCATCAGTGAGTCGAGTCGCCTAGCGGGAGCTCCCGAGCAGTACTTC	CAISESSRLAGAPEQYF
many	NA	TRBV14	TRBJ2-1	TGTGCCAGCAGCCAAGTGTCGGCAAGAGGGAATGAGCAGTTCTTC	CASSQVSARGNEQFF
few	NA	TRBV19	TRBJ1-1	TGTGCCAGTCGAGTCAAAACAAGGGCGGGGGGCACTGAAGCTTTCTTT	CASRVKTRAGGTEAFF
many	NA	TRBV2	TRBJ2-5	TGTGCCAGCAGGGACCGGGAGACTAACCAAGAGACCCAGTACTTC	CASRDRETNQETQYF
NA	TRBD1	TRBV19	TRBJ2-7	TGTGCCAGTAGTGACCGCGGGACAGGGGAGAAAAACGAGCAGTACTTC	CASSDRGTGEKNEQYF
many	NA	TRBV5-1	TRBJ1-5	TGCGCCAGCAGCTACAATAGCAATCAGCCCCAGCATTTT	CASSYNSNQPQHF
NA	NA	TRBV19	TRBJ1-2	TGTGCCAGTAGTATAGAGCCAGTCTATGGCTACACCTTC	CASSIEPVYGYTF
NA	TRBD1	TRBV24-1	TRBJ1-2	TGTGCCACCAGCAGACAGGGGGTTCATGGCGGCTACACCTTC	CATSRQGVHGGYTF
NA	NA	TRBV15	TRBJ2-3	TGTGCCACCAGCAGATCTGGGGGTAGCACAGATACGCAGTATTTT	CATSRSGGSTDTQYF
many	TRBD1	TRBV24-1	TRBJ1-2	TGTGCCACCAGTGACAGGACAGGGGATGGCTACACCTTC	CATSDRTGDGYTF
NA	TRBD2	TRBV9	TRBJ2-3	TGTGCCAGCGAGACTGGGACTAGCGGGGATTTAGATACGCAGTATTTT	CASETGTSGDLDTQYF
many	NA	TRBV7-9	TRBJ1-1	TGTGCCAGCAGTAGGGACCTTGAAGCTTTCTTT	CASSRDLEAFF
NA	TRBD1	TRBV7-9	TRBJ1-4	TGTGCCAGGGGACAGGGGGCGCATGCTAATGAAAAACTGTTTTTT	CARGQGAHANEKLFF
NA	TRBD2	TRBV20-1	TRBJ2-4	TGCAGTGCTAGCATAGCGGGAGGGAACAAAAACATTCAGTACTTC	CSASIAGGNKNIQYF
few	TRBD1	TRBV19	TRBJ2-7	TGTGCCAGTAGTATAGGACAGGGGATCTACGAGCAGTACTTC	CASSIGQGIYEQYF
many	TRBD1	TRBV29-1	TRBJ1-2	TGCAGCGGCCGACCCCTGGACAGGGGCTATGGCTACACCTTC	CSGRPLDRGYGYTF
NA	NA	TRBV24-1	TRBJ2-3	TGTGCCACCAGTGATTTGGGAGGGCCTAGCACAGATACGCAGTATTTT	CATSDLGGPSTDTQYF
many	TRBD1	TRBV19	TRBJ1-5	TGTGCCAGTATCGACCGGGACAGGGGTACTCAGCCCCAGCATTTT	CASIDRDRGTQPQHF
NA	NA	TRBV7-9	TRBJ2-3	TGTGCCAGCAGCCCAGACTTCAACAGGCTCACAGATACGCAGTATTTT	CASSPDFNRLTDTQYF
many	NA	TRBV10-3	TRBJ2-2	TGTGCCATCCAAGGCCAGAGAGTGCAGGCGAACACCGGGGAGCTGTTTTTT	CAIQGQRVQANTGELFF
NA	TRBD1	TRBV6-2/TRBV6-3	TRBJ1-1	TGTGCCAGCAGCTCACCGAGGGGGACAGGATCGGAAGCTTTCTTT	CASSSPRGTGSEAFF
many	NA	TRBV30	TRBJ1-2	TGTGCCTGGGGTTCGGTTGGCTACACCTTC	CAWGSVGYTF
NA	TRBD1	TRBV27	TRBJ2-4	TGTGCCAGCAGGACCAGACAGGGAAACATTCAGTACTTC	CASRTRQGNIQYF
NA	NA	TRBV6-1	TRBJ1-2	TGTGCCAGCAAAGAACGGGGGGGCGAATTGCGGGACTATGGCTACACCTTC	CASKERGGELRDYGYTF
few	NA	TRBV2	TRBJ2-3	TGTGCCAGCAGTCTTAGCGGAGCCGATAAGGATACGCAGTATTTT	CASSLSGADKDTQYF
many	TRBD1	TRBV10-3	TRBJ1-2	TGTGCCATCAGTGAGCTAAAAAGGGCACAGGGGCGACTGACCATATATGGCTACACCTTC	CAISELKRAQGRLTIYGYTF
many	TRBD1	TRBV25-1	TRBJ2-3	TGTGCCAGCGGCCGGGACAGGGTAACGGGAACGCAGTATTTT	CASGRDRVTGTQYF
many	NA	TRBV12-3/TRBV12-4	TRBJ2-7	TGTGCCAGCAGAACGACAGATAGACGCTACGAGCAGTACTTC	CASRTTDRRYEQYF
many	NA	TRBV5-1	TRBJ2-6	TGCGCCAGCAGGGAGGGAACTGGGGCCAACGTCCTGACTTTC	CASREGTGANVLTF
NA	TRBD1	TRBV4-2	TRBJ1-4	TGTGCCAGCAGCCAAGATAAGGGGGCAACAACTAATGAAAAACTGTTTTTT	CASSQDKGATTNEKLFF
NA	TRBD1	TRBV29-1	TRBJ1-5	TGCAGCGTAGGGACAGGGCCCAATCAGCCCCAGCATTTT	CSVGTGPNQPQHF
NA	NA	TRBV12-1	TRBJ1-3	TGTGCCAGCAGCTTGCACCCGGGACAGGGTAGAGGAGGCTCTGGAAACACCATATATTTT	CASSLHPGQGRGGSGNTIYF
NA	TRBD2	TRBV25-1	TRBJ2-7	TGTGCCAGCAGTTTATATCGAACTAGCGGGAGAGGCTACGAGCAGTACTTC	CASSLYRTSGRGYEQYF
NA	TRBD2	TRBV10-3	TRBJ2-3	TGTGCCAGCAGTTACTCGACTAGCGGGAGGAAAACAGATACGCAGTATTTT	CASSYSTSGRKTDTQYF
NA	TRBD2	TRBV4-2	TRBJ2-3	TGTGCCAGCAGCCAAGATTCGCTAGCGGGAGGGTCTAGCACAGATACGCAGTATTTT	CASSQDSLAGGSSTDTQYF
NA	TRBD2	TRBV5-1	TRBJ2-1	TGCGCCAGCAGCTTTGGGACTAGGATCGTCAATGGGCAGTTCTTC	CASSFGTRIVNGQFF
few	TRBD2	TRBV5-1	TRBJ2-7	TGTGCCAGCAGTCCCCGCACTAGCGGGGGAACCTACGAGCAGTACTTC	CASSPRTSGGTYEQYF
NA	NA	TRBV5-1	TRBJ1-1	TGCGCCAGCAGCCCGGGCACACAGAACACTGAAGCTTTCTTT	CASSPGTQNTEAFF
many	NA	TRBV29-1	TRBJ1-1	TGCAGCGTGGGGGAGGGAAACACTGAAGCTTTCTTT	CSVGEGNTEAFF
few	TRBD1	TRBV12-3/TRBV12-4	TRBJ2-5	TGTGCCAGCAGTTACATGCCCCAGGGGGCAGGAGAGACCCAGTACTTC	CASSYMPQGAGETQYF
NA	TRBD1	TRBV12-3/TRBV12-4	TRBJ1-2	TGTGCCAGCAGTTTAGGATCGAGGGGGCACGGCTACACCTTC	CASSLGSRGHGYTF
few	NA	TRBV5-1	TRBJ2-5	TGCGCCAGCAGCTCCCGGGACACCCAAGAGACCCAGTACTTC	CASSSRDTQETQYF
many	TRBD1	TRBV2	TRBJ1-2	TGTGCCAGCAGTGAGCAGGGGGCGCGGATCTATGGCTACACCTTC	CASSEQGARIYGYTF
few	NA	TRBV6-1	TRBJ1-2	TGTGCCAGCAGTGAAGTGGGTGCGGGGGCGGACTATGGCTACACCTTC	CASSEVGAGADYGYTF
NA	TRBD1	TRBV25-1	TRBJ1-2	TGTGCCAGCAGTAAGACAGGGGAAGGGGATGGCTACACCTTC	CASSKTGEGDGYTF
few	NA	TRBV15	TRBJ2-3	TGTGCCACCAGCAGAGAAGAGGGGGGGGTTGGTACGCAGTATTTT	CATSREEGGVGTQYF
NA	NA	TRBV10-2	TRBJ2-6	TGCGCCACGGACCGACAGGCTGGGGCCAACGTCCTGACTTTC	CATDRQAGANVLTF
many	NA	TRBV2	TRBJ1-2	TGTGCCAGCAAAAGTGACTTGGGGAACTATGGCTACACCTTC	CASKSDLGNYGYTF
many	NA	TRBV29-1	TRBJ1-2	TGCAGCGTTTTTTCCCCGAGGGATCGATATGGCTACACCTTC	CSVFSPRDRYGYTF
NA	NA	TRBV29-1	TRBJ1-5	TGCAGCGCACAGGGTACAGGGAGCCAGCCCCAGCATTTT	CSAQGTGSQPQHF
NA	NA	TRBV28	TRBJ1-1	TGTGCCAGCAGTTTATCGGACGGGGGCAAGGACACTGAAGCTTTCTTT	CASSLSDGGKDTEAFF
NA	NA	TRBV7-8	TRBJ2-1	TGTGCCAGCAGCTTAAAGCGTCCAAGCTCCTACAATGAGCAGTTCTTC	CASSLKRPSSYNEQFF
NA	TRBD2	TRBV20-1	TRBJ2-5	TGCAGTGCTAGAGATCTCGGGACTAGCGGGAGAGAGACCCAGTGCTTC	CSARDLGTSGRETQCF
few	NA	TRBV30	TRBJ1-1	TGTGCCTGGAGTGGGCGGGGAGGTGAAGCTTTCTTT	CAWSGRGGEAFF
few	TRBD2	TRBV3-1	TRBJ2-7	TGTGCCAGCAGCCAACTCGGCGGGAGGGCCCCCCACGAGCAGTACTTC	CASSQLGGRAPHEQYF
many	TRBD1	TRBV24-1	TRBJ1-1	TGTGCCACCAGCCACAGGGGTCGGAACACTGAAGCTTTCTTT	CATSHRGRNTEAFF
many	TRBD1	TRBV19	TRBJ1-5	TGTGCCAGTACCGCGGGACAGATGAATCAGCCCCAGCATTTT	CASTAGQMNQPQHF
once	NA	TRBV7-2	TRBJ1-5	TGTGCCAGCAGCTCCGCAGGGCTGCCCCAGCATTTT	CASSSAGLPQHF
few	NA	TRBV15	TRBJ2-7	TGTGCCACCAGCAGGGTCGGCAGCTCCTACGAGCAGTACTTC	CATSRVGSSYEQYF
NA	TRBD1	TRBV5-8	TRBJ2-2	TGTGCCAGCAGCTTCGGGACAGCAACCGGGGAGCTGTTTTTT	CASSFGTATGELFF